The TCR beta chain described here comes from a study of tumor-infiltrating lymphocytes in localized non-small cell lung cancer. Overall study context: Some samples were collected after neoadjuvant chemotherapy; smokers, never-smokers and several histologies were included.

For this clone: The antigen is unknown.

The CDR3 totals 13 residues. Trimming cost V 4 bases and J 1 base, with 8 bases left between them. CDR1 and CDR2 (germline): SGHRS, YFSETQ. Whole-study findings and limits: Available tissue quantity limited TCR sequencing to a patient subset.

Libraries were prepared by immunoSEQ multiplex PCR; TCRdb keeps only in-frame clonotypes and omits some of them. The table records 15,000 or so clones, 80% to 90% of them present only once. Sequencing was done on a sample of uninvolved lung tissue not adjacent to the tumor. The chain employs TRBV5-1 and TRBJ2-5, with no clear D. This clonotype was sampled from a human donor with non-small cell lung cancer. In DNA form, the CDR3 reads TGCGCCAGCAGCCCCCTTCTCCAAGAGACCCAGTACTTC. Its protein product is CASSPLLQETQYF.